This is a list of T cell receptor beta chains from one sample in a study of blood T cell repertoires in COVID-19. Data came from immunoSEQ multiplex PCR; TCRdb stores just in-frame clones and leaves some out. The sample has some 110,000 clones, around four fifths seen once. Sequenced input: peripheral blood. Receptors originate from a man aged 80 or over with COVID-19, enrolled during active disease. Each CDR3 is given with its conserved first and last residue. The D gene is left open where the match is weak. The size field is filled for only some rows; it gives once, few, many or a size class.

TRBV10-3,.,TRBD2,TRBJ2-1,TGTGCCATCAATCCTAGCGGGATGGTCGATGAGCAGTTCTTC,CAINPSGMVDEQFF
TRBV6-6,few,TRBD1,TRBJ2-7,TGTGCCAGCAGCCAAACTGGGGGACAGGGGAGGTACGAGCAGTACTTC,CASSQTGGQGRYEQYF
TRBV29-1,.,TRBD1,TRBJ1-5,TGCAGCGCGCGGACAGGGGGCGATCAGCCCCAGCATTTT,CSARTGGDQPQHF
TRBV5-1,few,TRBD2,TRBJ2-7,TGCGCCAGCAGGGCCGGGACTAGCGGGAGGCCGAGACTTTCCTACGAGCAGTACTTC,CASRAGTSGRPRLSYEQYF
TRBV12-3/TRBV12-4,.,.,TRBJ1-5,TGTGCCAGCAGTTTACTGCGTCAGCCCCAGCATTTT,CASSLLRQPQHF
TRBV28,.,TRBD2,TRBJ2-1,TGTGCCAGCAGTTTTATGGGGGAGGGCAATGAGCAGTTCTTC,CASSFMGEGNEQFF
TRBV29-1,.,.,TRBJ1-6,TGCAGCGTTGAAGCCGAGGTTGGAGGACCCCTCCACTTT,CSVEAEVGGPLHF
TRBV5-3,.,.,TRBJ2-5,TGTGCCAGAAGCTTGGCGGGGGACAGCCAAGAGACCCAGTACTTC,CARSLAGDSQETQYF
TRBV14,.,.,TRBJ1-2,TGTGCCAGCAGCCCGGGTGGAGGGGCGAGCTACACCTTC,CASSPGGGASYTF
TRBV19,.,.,TRBJ2-1,TGTGCCAGTAGTATTGGGGCGAATGAGCAGTTCTTC,CASSIGANEQFF
TRBV25-1,.,TRBD2,TRBJ2-5,TGTGCCAGCGGGGGGGATGAGGAGACCCAGTACTTC,CASGGDEETQYF
TRBV30,.,TRBD1,TRBJ1-4,TGTGCCTGGAGTCCTAACCCATTTTCAGGGGGCGCGGCTAATGAAAAACTGTTTTTT,CAWSPNPFSGGAANEKLFF
TRBV9,.,TRBD1,TRBJ1-1,TGTGCCAGCAGCGTAGCTCCTCCGGGACAGGGGAACACTGAAGCTTTCTTT,CASSVAPPGQGNTEAFF
TRBV5-5,.,.,TRBJ1-1,TGTGCCAGCAGCTTGGGACAGGAGGTGACTGAAGCTTTCTTT,CASSLGQEVTEAFF
TRBV29-1,.,TRBD2,TRBJ2-1,TGCAGCGTTGAAGGGGGTACTAGCGGGTCCTACAATGAGCAGTTCTTC,CSVEGGTSGSYNEQFF
TRBV14,once,TRBD1,TRBJ2-5,TGTGCCAGCAGCCAAGATCCCAGGGGGACGGAGACCCAGTACTTC,CASSQDPRGTETQYF
TRBV2,once,.,TRBJ2-7,TGTGCCAGCGAACTGTCCTACGAGCAGTACTTC,CASELSYEQYF
TRBV28,.,TRBD2,TRBJ2-3,TGTGCCAGCACTGGAGCGGGGCTCACAGATACGCAGTATTTT,CASTGAGLTDTQYF
TRBV11-2,.,.,TRBJ2-1,TGTGCCAGCAGTCATAGCGTTAGCTCCTACAATGAGCAGTTCTTC,CASSHSVSSYNEQFF
TRBV15,.,.,TRBJ2-1,TGTGCCACCAGCAACCGCCCCCCCAGCGGGTACAATGAGCAGTTCTTC,CATSNRPPSGYNEQFF
TRBV7-9,.,.,TRBJ2-5,TGTGCCAGCAGCCTAATTGACGGCCGGGGGACCCAGTACTTC,CASSLIDGRGTQYF
TRBV4-3,once,TRBD2,TRBJ2-1,TGCGCCAGCAGCCAAGATGTGCGGGAGAATGAGCAGTTCTTC,CASSQDVRENEQFF
TRBV10-3,.,.,TRBJ1-2,TGTGCCATCAGTGAGTCGACAGGCCGCGTGGGCTACACCTTC,CAISESTGRVGYTF
TRBV7-9,.,.,TRBJ2-3,TGTGCCAGCAGCTTCCGCGTCCGGGCAGGGGCCACAGATACGCAGTATTTT,CASSFRVRAGATDTQYF
TRBV28,few,TRBD1,TRBJ2-5,TGTGCCAGCAGTTTAGGGGCTGACAGGGTAACCGGTTACGAGACCCAGTACTTC,CASSLGADRVTGYETQYF
TRBV11-2,.,TRBD2,TRBJ2-7,TGTGCCAGCAGCCCCCTCGCTAGCGGGGCCCCCTACGAGCAGTACTTC,CASSPLASGAPYEQYF
TRBV10-1,.,TRBD1,TRBJ2-2,TGCGCCAGCAGCGAACAGGGGGCCGGGGAGCTGTTTTTT,CASSEQGAGELFF
TRBV18,.,.,TRBJ2-5,TGTGCCAGCTCACCACCGGGCCCACAAGAGACCCAGTACTTC,CASSPPGPQETQYF
TRBV28,.,TRBD1,TRBJ1-1,TGTGCCAGCAGTTTCAGGGGGCCTCAAGAAGCTTTCTTT,CASSFRGPQEAFF
TRBV5-1,.,TRBD2,TRBJ2-3,TGCGCCAGCGTCAAACTAGCGGGAGGCACAGATACGCAGTATTTT,CASVKLAGGTDTQYF
TRBV2,.,.,TRBJ1-4,TGTGCCAGCAGTGAAGACAGGGCAACTAATGAAAAACTGTTTTTT,CASSEDRATNEKLFF
TRBV18,.,.,TRBJ2-7,TGTGCCAGCTCACCACCGGACGGGATCAACGAGCAGTACTTC,CASSPPDGINEQYF
TRBV27,.,.,TRBJ1-1,TGTGCCAGCAGTTTAAGGGGAACCGCCTCGAGCACTGAAGCTTTCTTT,CASSLRGTASSTEAFF
TRBV3-1/TRBV3-2,.,.,TRBJ2-1,TGTGCCACCATGGGCCGCGCCTACAATGAGCAGTTCTTC,CATMGRAYNEQFF
TRBV7-8,.,.,TRBJ2-1,TGTGCCAGCAGCTTCCTGACTAGAGGTGAGCAGTTCTTC,CASSFLTRGEQFF
TRBV6-2/TRBV6-3,.,TRBD1,TRBJ2-4,TGTGCCAGCAGTGAGACAGGGGGCGCCAACATTCAGTACTTC,CASSETGGANIQYF
TRBV9,.,TRBD2,TRBJ2-3,TGTGCCAGCAGCCCCTACGGTTCCAGCGGGAACACAGATACGCAGTATTTT,CASSPYGSSGNTDTQYF
TRBV2,once,TRBD1,TRBJ1-2,TGTGCCAGCAATGGACAGGAAAACTATGGCTACACCTTC,CASNGQENYGYTF
TRBV29-1,few,TRBD2,TRBJ2-1,TGCAGCGTTGAGGGACTAGCGGGAGCCTTAGACAATGAGCAGTTCTTC,CSVEGLAGALDNEQFF
TRBV21-1,.,.,TRBJ1-5,TGTGCCAGCAGCAGGCCAGACAGCGTCCTGAATCAGCCCCAGCATTTT,CASSRPDSVLNQPQHF
TRBV3-1/TRBV3-2,.,TRBD1,TRBJ1-2,TGTGCCAGCAGCCAAGACTGGGCAGGGGGTCGTGGCTACACCTTC,CASSQDWAGGRGYTF
TRBV6-1,.,TRBD2,TRBJ2-7,TGTGCCAGCAGTGACATCCTTGCGGGAGAAGTCTACGAGCAGTACTTC,CASSDILAGEVYEQYF
TRBV2,.,TRBD1,TRBJ1-5,TGTGCCAGCAGCGGTGACAGGGGATTTAATCAGCCCCAGCATTTT,CASSGDRGFNQPQHF
TRBV7-9,.,TRBD2,TRBJ2-1,TGTGCCAGCCAGGGGGGGACTAGCGGGAGAGGAGGCAATGAGCAGTTCTTC,CASQGGTSGRGGNEQFF
TRBV6-6,few,TRBD1,TRBJ1-1,TGTGCCAGCAGTTACTCTACAGGGGGCTTTGATGAAGCTTTCTTT,CASSYSTGGFDEAFF
TRBV4-1,.,.,TRBJ2-7,TGCGCCAGCAGCCAAGAAGCGACAGGGAGGAACGAGCAGTACTTC,CASSQEATGRNEQYF
TRBV30,.,.,TRBJ1-2,TGTGCCTGGAGGAGGGTCGGTTATCCCAACTATGGCTACACCTTC,CAWRRVGYPNYGYTF
TRBV5-1,.,TRBD1,TRBJ1-1,TGCGCCAGCAGACGAGGGACAGGGCTACTCTCGACTGAAGCTTTCTTT,CASRRGTGLLSTEAFF
TRBV6-5,.,.,TRBJ1-6,TGTGCCAGCAGGGACAGCTCCTATAATTCACCCCTCCACTTT,CASRDSSYNSPLHF
TRBV28,.,.,TRBJ1-2,TGTGCCAGCAGGGCGGGAGGGGTCTATGGCTACACCTTC,CASRAGGVYGYTF
TRBV10-1,.,.,TRBJ2-1,TGCGCCAGCAGTGACAGGAGCAGCGGCACCTACAATGAGCAGTTCTTC,CASSDRSSGTYNEQFF
TRBV19,.,.,TRBJ2-7,TGTGCCACGCACGCACGGGGGTTCAACGAGCAGTACTTC,CATHARGFNEQYF
TRBV30,.,TRBD1,TRBJ1-3,TGTGCCGGCACCTGGAGGGGGCCTCCTGGAAACACCATATATTTT,CAGTWRGPPGNTIYF
TRBV29-1,.,.,TRBJ1-1,TGCAGCGTAGCTTATACAGGTAACACTGAAGCTTTCTTT,CSVAYTGNTEAFF
TRBV5-1,.,.,TRBJ2-2,TGCGCCAGCAGCTTGAACGGAGCGAACACCGGGGAGCTGTTTTTT,CASSLNGANTGELFF
TRBV5-1,.,.,TRBJ1-6,TGCGCCAGCAGCTTGGCCGCGGGCACTGGGATTAATTCACCCCTCCACTTT,CASSLAAGTGINSPLHF
TRBV19,.,TRBD1,TRBJ1-2,TGTGCCAGTAGTCCTTCTCGGACAGGGAGCTATGGCTACACCTTC,CASSPSRTGSYGYTF
TRBV18,.,.,TRBJ1-1,TGTGCCAGCTCACCCAACAGACAGGCCAATGAAGCTTTCTTT,CASSPNRQANEAFF
TRBV19,.,TRBD1,TRBJ1-1,TGTGCCAGTAGTGGGACAGGGAGTGAAGCTTTCTTT,CASSGTGSEAFF